This paragraph covers one TCR beta chain sequence. The clone's antigen remains unknown. It has no much larger one-base neighbor in the sample; base qualities were not kept. This record belongs to a study of blood T cell repertoires in COVID-19 (dated by TCRdb to between 2020 and 2021). Regarding the complete study: Samples covering the acute and convalescent phases of COVID-19 were provided by collaborators in the United States, Italy and Spain. The prospective study material was composed of cDNA or gDNA derived from T cells, B-cell-depleted T cells, or PBMCs. Subjects who had been exposed to COVID-19, were actively infected with it, or had recovered from it provided the deeply sampled blood TCRbeta repertoires that made up the dataset. A freely available public database, intended as a resource for researchers studying the immune response to SARS-CoV-2, is where the repertoires were released. The samples were drawn from the first 160 participants of the ongoing ImmuneRACE study and from under 1,500 subjects provided by 6 global collaborators. Nearly every sample came with metadata listing a de-identified subject ID, COVID-19 status, age in years and sex. Where HLA class I and class II types were available, the types were taken from metadata supplied by the sample provider, not from assay-based typing. The investigation overall reported the following: The quantity of clinical and demographic metadata differed by source and by participant and was supplied without curation.

Relative to germline, V is missing 3 bases and J is missing 6 bases, with 17 bases of the junction outside any gene match. CDR1 SNHLY and CDR2 FYNNEI are derived from the germline V gene. CDR3 length: 19 amino acids, cysteine to phenylalanine. The retained sequence is limited to the CDR3, 57 bases, with the frame set at the first base. The immunoSEQ Assay, a bias-controlled multiplex PCR, was used to amplify TCRbeta CDR3 regions from genomic DNA. Per the authors' processing: The number of nucleated cells in each sample was estimated from the amplification of reference gene primers within the assay. To quantify the absolute abundance of each unique TCRbeta CDR3 rearrangement, sequence reads were collapsed and filtered. For each sample, productive Simpson clonality was calculated as the square root of Simpson's diversity index over productive rearrangements. TCRdb stores this immuneACCESS table with in-frame sequences only. Part of the clones is absent; in the studies checked, under half of the shortfall reflects unresolved V genes, and no reason is known for the rest. That table gives V, J and clone size, and the DNA gave D and trimming. The sample data list around 300,000 clones, and over 70% of these were observed just once. About 5% of the sample belongs to the ten largest clones.

Participants in the prospective study were enrolled through a virtual design, were aged roughly 18 to 90 years, and lived in approximately 24 United States geographic areas. In the prospective study, cohorts were assigned on the basis of participant-reported clinical history obtained from a screening survey and a study questionnaire. ImmuneRACE Cohort 3 recovered participants were defined by two consecutive negative NP/OP PCR tests, healthcare professional clearance, or symptom resolution. In the prospective study, mobile phlebotomists collected whole blood, serum and a nasopharyngeal or oropharyngeal swab from each participant. Additional blood draws and questionnaires over an approximately two-month period could optionally be provided by prospective study participants. Prospective study blood samples were shipped either frozen or at room temperature before DNA extraction.

The origin of this receptor is a young man who had recovered from COVID-19. In this chain, TRBV2 is recombined with TRBJ1-6, with 7 middle bases fitting TRBD1. The source material was PBMCs or T cells enriched from blood (not recorded which). The nucleotide sequence reads as follows: TGTGCCAGCAGTGACTACGAGGGGTTCACGGGACAGCCTAATTCACCCCTCCACTTT. It specifies CASSDYEGFTGQPNSPLHF.